Listed here are 7 T cell receptor beta chains from one sample, sequenced in a study of T-cell reconstitution after alpha-beta-depleted transplantation in children (dated by TCRdb to 2016 to 2018). Read against the paper, the sample's treatment or condition label means: allogeneic hematopoietic cell transplantation with graft depleted of TCRalphabeta T cells and CD19 B cells. The library was made by PCR. For sequencing, an Illumina HiSeq 2500 was employed. To normalize quantification of the TCRbeta repertoire, the TCR libraries were built with molecular barcoding that relied on unique molecular identifiers. TCRdb trimmed public reads at Q25 via fastp, called clones via MiXCR and kept in-frame beta chains. A single entry per CDR3 protein holds the most common genes and DNA from its merged rows. A total of about 140,000 distinct CDR3 sequences appear in this sample, about 9% of them only once. The top ten clones comprise approximately 18% of the sample.

The sample consisted of PBMCs, mostly from graft donor cells, taken 180 days after TCRalphabeta/CD19-depleted stem cell transplant. These receptors came from a female patient aged 2-10 years who had a stem cell transplant for congenital amegakaryocytic thrombocytopenia, so the T cells may come from the graft donor.

This clonotype turned up a few times. This chain uses TRBV28 with TRBJ2-3; 10 bases agree with TRBD2. CDR1 and CDR2 (germline): MDHEN, SYDVKM. The CDR3 extends over 17 amino acids. Trimming at V came to 6 bases and at J to 2 bases, leaving 11 bases not matched to a gene. The CDR3 region is CASSTPSSGRNTDTQYF. The CDR3 coding sequence is TGTGCCAGCAGCACGCCCAGTAGCGGGAGGAACACAGATACGCAGTATTTT.

On this clonotype itself: A junction end diverges from the germline sequence, so it may reflect a read error. The chain recombines TRBV12-3 or TRBV12-4 with TRBJ2-6; D possibly corresponds to TRBD1 (6 bases). The CDR3 is made up of 21 amino acids. The CDR3 loop is CASSSMITQGPSFSGANGLTF. DNA for the CDR3: TGTGCCAGCAGTTCAATGATAACACAGGGACCCTCTTTCTCTGGGGCCAACGGCCTGACTTTC.

This clonotype was seen repeatedly, ten times or more. This chain uses TRBV7-9 with TRBJ2-3, with 9 bases lining up with TRBD2. Germline V gives CDR1 SEHNR, CDR2 FQNEAQ (reference sequence). V lost 5 bases to trimming and J lost 5 bases; unmatched junction nucleotides: 14. The CDR3 totals 17 residues. The CDR3 DNA reads as TGTGCCAGCAGCCCGGAGACTAGCGGATACGCACGAGATACGCAGTATTTT. This gives the protein CASSPETSGYARDTQYF. Combining the CDR3 with reference TRBV7-9 and TRBJ2-3 gives the whole variable domain DTGVSQNPRHKITKRGQNVTFRCDPISEHNRLYWYRQTLGQGPEFLTYFQNEAQLEKSRLLSDRFSAERPKGSFSTLEIQRTEQGDSAMYLCASSPETSGYARDTQYFGPGTRLTVL.

This clonotype was counted many times. In nucleotides, the CDR3 is TGTGCCAGTAGTAATTCAGGGAATCAGCCCCAGCATTTT. As protein: CASSNSGNQPQHF. The V gene is TRBV19, the J gene TRBJ1-5, with TRBD1 as a possible D gene (5 bases). The V end lost 4 bases, the J end lost 4 bases, and 8 bases lay between the germline ends. There are 13 residues in the CDR3. Germline assignment: CDR1 LNHDA and CDR2 SQIVND (reference sequence). Looking up the rest from reference TRBV19 and TRBJ1-5 gives the full variable domain: DGGITQSPKYLFRKEGQNVTLSCEQNLNHDAMYWYRQDPGQGLRLIYYSQIVNDFQKGDIAEGYSVSREKKESFPLTVTSAQKNPTAFYLCASSNSGNQPQHFGDGTRLSIL.

This clonotype has a count of ten or more. The chain has TRBV25-1 and TRBJ2-3, with 11 bases identical to TRBD2. This CDR3 comprises 16 residues. Trimming took 2 bases from V and 3 from J; bases not matched to a gene: 4. In germline, CDR1 is MGHDK, CDR2 SYGVNS. The CDR3 here is CASSETSGRVTDTQYF. DNA for the CDR3: TGTGCCAGCAGTGAAACTAGCGGGAGAGTAACAGATACGCAGTATTTT. The full variable domain, with the rest looked up from reference TRBV25-1 and TRBJ2-3, is EADIYQTPRYLVIGTGKKITLECSQTMGHDKMYWYQQDPGMELHLIHYSYGVNSTEKGDLSSESTVSRIRTEHFPLTLESARPSHTSQYLCASSETSGRVTDTQYFGPGTRLTVL.

About this clonotype itself: The germline gene is not matched at one end of the junction; a read error may be the cause. The rearrangement uses TRBV4-2 and TRBJ2-7; D unresolved. This CDR3 is built from 13 residues. The V gene's germline CDR1 is LGHNA and CDR2 YNFKEQ. CDR3 sequence reads: CAISPGPTYEQYF. CDR3 DNA sequence: TGTGCCATCAGCCCCGGGCCGACCTACGAGCAGTACTTC.

This clonotype was detected ten times or more. This sequence joins TRBV5-1 and TRBJ2-1; D possibly matches TRBD1 or TRBD2 (6 bases each). V lost 4 bases and J lost 2, with 13 bases in between. The germline CDR1 and CDR2 sequences are SGHRS and YFSETQ. This CDR3 contains 15 residues. CDR3 nucleotides: TGCGCCAGCAGCCCGGGGGACATCCCCTACAATGAGCAGTTCTTC. It codes for CASSPGDIPYNEQFF.